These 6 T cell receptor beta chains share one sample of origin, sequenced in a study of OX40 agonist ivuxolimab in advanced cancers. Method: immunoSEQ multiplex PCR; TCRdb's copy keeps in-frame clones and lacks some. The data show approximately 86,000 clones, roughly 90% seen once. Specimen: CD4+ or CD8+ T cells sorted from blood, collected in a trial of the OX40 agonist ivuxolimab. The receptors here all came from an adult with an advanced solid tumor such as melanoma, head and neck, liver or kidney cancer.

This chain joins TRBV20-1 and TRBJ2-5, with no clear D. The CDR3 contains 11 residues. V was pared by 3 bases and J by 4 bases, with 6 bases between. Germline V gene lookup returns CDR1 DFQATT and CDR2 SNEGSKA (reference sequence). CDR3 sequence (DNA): TGCAGTGCTAGTCGCCTAGAGACCCAGTACTTC. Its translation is CSASRLETQYF.

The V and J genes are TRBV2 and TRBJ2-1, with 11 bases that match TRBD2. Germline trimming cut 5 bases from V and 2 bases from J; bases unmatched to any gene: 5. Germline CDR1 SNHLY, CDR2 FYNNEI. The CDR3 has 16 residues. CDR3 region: CASSYLAGGPYNEQFF. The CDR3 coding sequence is TGTGCCAGCAGTTATTTAGCGGGAGGGCCCTACAATGAGCAGTTCTTC.

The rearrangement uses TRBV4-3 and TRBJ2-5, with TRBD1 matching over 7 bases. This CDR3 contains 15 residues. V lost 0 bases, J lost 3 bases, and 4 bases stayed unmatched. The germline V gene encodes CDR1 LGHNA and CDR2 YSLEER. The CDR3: CASSQEGQSEETQYF. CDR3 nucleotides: TGCGCCAGCAGCCAAGAGGGACAGAGCGAAGAGACCCAGTACTTC.

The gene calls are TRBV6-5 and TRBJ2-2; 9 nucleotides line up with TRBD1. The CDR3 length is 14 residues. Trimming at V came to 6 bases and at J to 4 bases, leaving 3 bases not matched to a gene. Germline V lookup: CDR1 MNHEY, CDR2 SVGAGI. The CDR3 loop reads CASRGQGTTGELFF. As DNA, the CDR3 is TGTGCCAGCAGGGGACAGGGCACCACCGGGGAGCTGTTTTTT.

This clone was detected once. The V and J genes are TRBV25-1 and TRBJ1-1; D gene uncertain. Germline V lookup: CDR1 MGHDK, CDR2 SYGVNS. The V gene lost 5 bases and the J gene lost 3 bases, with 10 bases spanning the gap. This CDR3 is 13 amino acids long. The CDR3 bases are TGTGCCAGCAGTCCTGAGGCTTACACTGAAGCTTTCTTT. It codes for CASSPEAYTEAFF.

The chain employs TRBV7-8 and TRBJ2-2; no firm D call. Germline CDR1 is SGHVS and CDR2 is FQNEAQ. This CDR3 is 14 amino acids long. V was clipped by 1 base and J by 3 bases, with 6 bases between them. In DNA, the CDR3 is TGTGCCAGCAGCTTAGGACAATACACCGGGGAGCTGTTTTTT. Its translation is CASSLGQYTGELFF.